Listed below are T cell receptor beta chains from one sample, sequenced in a study of blood T cell repertoires in COVID-19. Sequenced by immunoSEQ multiplex PCR; TCRdb stores in-frame clones only, minus some. Of more than 70,000 clones detected, about 85% appear once; the ten largest clones hold approximately 9.1%. Material: peripheral blood. These receptors came from a human donor in a cohort sampled during active COVID-19. Each CDR3 is given with its conserved first and last residue. D genes are given only for firm matches. Where a row states a size, it is once, few, many or the class of an expanded clone; other rows omit it.

clone_size	j_call	d_call	v_call	cdr3_aa	cdr3_nt
once	TRBJ2-7	TRBD1	TRBV10-3	CAISPGQGNYEQYF	TGTGCCATCAGTCCCGGACAGGGCAACTACGAGCAGTACTTC
NA	TRBJ2-7	NA	TRBV5-1	CASRSTGSSIYEQYF	TGCGCCAGCAGGTCCACAGGGTCCTCGATCTACGAGCAGTACTTC
once	TRBJ2-3	NA	TRBV10-3	CAISELDRGTDTQYF	TGTGCCATCAGTGAGCTGGACAGAGGCACAGATACGCAGTATTTT
NA	TRBJ1-2	NA	TRBV10-3	CAISESVAEGYTF	TGTGCCATCAGTGAGTCGGTTGCGGAGGGCTACACCTTC
NA	TRBJ2-7	TRBD2	TRBV30	CAWRRGGLQTYEQYF	TGTGCCTGGAGGCGGGGGGGACTACAAACCTACGAGCAGTACTTC
once	TRBJ1-5	TRBD1	TRBV28	CASSSTGERQPQHF	TGTGCCAGCAGTTCAACAGGGGAGAGACAGCCCCAGCATTTT
NA	TRBJ1-6	NA	TRBV12-3/TRBV12-4	CASSFRDSPLHF	TGTGCCAGCAGTTTCCGAGATTCACCCCTCCACTTT
once	TRBJ1-6	TRBD1	TRBV28	CASRDGTGGSPLHF	TGTGCCAGCAGAGACGGGACAGGGGGTTCACCCCTCCACTTT
NA	TRBJ1-5	NA	TRBV25-1	CASSGRGMGQPQHF	TGTGCCAGCAGTGGGAGGGGAATGGGTCAGCCCCAGCATTTT
NA	TRBJ2-5	TRBD2	TRBV5-4	CASAPGLAEQETQYF	TGTGCCAGCGCCCCGGGACTAGCGGAACAAGAGACCCAGTACTTC
NA	TRBJ1-6	TRBD1	TRBV7-2	CASSSGTGPYNSPLHF	TGTGCCAGCAGCTCCGGGACAGGGCCCTATAATTCACCCCTCCACTTT
NA	TRBJ2-4	TRBD2	TRBV19	CASSTLAGESKNIQYF	TGTGCCAGTAGTACACTAGCGGGGGAGTCCAAAAACATTCAGTACTTC
NA	TRBJ1-2	NA	TRBV9	CASSPQGFGFGYGYTF	TGTGCCAGCAGCCCACAAGGCTTCGGGTTTGGGTATGGCTACACCTTC
few	TRBJ1-2	NA	TRBV5-1	CASTTGSNDYGYTF	TGCGCCAGCACTACGGGGAGCAACGACTATGGCTACACCTTC
NA	TRBJ1-2	TRBD1	TRBV5-5	CASSRQGRDGYTF	TGTGCCAGCAGCCGACAGGGGCGGGATGGCTACACCTTC
NA	TRBJ1-5	NA	TRBV28	CASSFPDSLNQPQHF	TGTGCCAGCAGTTTCCCCGACAGTCTAAATCAGCCCCAGCATTTT
NA	TRBJ2-5	NA	TRBV30	CAWRGGRETQYF	TGTGCCTGGAGAGGGGGACGAGAGACCCAGTACTTC
NA	TRBJ2-7	NA	TRBV5-1	CASSQQGSPMIEQYF	TGCGCCAGCAGCCAGCAGGGGTCCCCGATGATCGAGCAGTACTTC
NA	TRBJ2-1	NA	TRBV7-8	CASSPNPLALSFNEQFF	TGTGCCAGCAGCCCCAACCCCTTGGCTCTCTCGTTCAATGAGCAGTTCTTC
NA	TRBJ2-5	NA	TRBV5-5	CASSYTGTRQETQYF	TGTGCCAGCAGCTATACCGGGACAAGACAAGAGACCCAGTACTTC
once	TRBJ2-3	NA	TRBV5-5	CASSGERGFTDTQYF	TGTGCCAGCAGCGGAGAACGGGGGTTCACAGATACGCAGTATTTT
NA	TRBJ2-7	TRBD2	TRBV10-2	CASSTTSGSKPPWEQYF	TGCGCCAGCAGCACGACTAGCGGGAGTAAACCACCGTGGGAGCAGTACTTC
NA	TRBJ2-6	TRBD1	TRBV28	CASSWDRGSSGANVLTF	TGTGCCAGCAGTTGGGACAGGGGGAGCTCTGGGGCCAACGTCCTGACTTTC
NA	TRBJ1-1	NA	TRBV5-1	CASSWENMDNTEAFF	TGCGCCAGCAGCTGGGAGAACATGGACAACACTGAAGCTTTCTTT
NA	TRBJ2-1	TRBD2	TRBV7-9	CASSPSGGASEQFF	TGTGCCAGCAGCCCTAGCGGGGGGGCCAGTGAGCAGTTCTTC
NA	TRBJ1-4	NA	TRBV5-5	CASSFWGDNEKLFF	TGTGCCAGCAGCTTCTGGGGGGACAATGAAAAACTGTTTTTT
once	TRBJ2-7	TRBD1	TRBV4-1	CASSQGPSQWDRIYEQYF	TGCGCCAGCAGCCAAGGACCCTCCCAGTGGGACAGAATCTACGAGCAGTACTTC
once	TRBJ1-1	TRBD1	TRBV7-9	CASSAGTGGGLVTEAFF	TGTGCCAGCAGCGCCGGGACAGGGGGCGGTTTGGTCACTGAAGCTTTCTTT
NA	TRBJ2-5	NA	TRBV7-8	CASSSRRSQETQYF	TGTGCCAGCAGCTCCCGGCGGTCTCAAGAGACCCAGTACTTC
NA	TRBJ1-6	NA	TRBV7-2	CASSTRGGMDNSPLHF	TGTGCCAGCAGCACAAGGGGCGGTATGGATAATTCACCCCTCCACTTT
NA	TRBJ1-1	NA	TRBV18	CASSSGALNTEAFF	TGTGCCAGCTCCTCGGGAGCTTTAAACACTGAAGCTTTCTTT
NA	TRBJ2-7	TRBD1	TRBV7-9	CASSQRTGIYEQYF	TGTGCCAGCAGCCAACGGACAGGGATCTACGAGCAGTACTTC
NA	TRBJ1-5	NA	TRBV6-6	CASSYKTDYSNQPQHF	TGTGCCAGCAGTTACAAAACAGATTATAGCAATCAGCCCCAGCATTTT
NA	TRBJ2-1	NA	TRBV27	CASSLAGALSSYNEQFF	TGTGCCAGCAGTTTAGCGGGGGCCCTGAGCTCCTACAATGAGCAGTTCTTC
NA	TRBJ2-3	NA	TRBV6-4	CASINLPGDPITDTQYF	TGTGCCAGCATTAACCTTCCGGGGGACCCTATCACAGATACGCAGTATTTT
NA	TRBJ1-2	NA	TRBV7-2	CASSAGTWGYTF	TGTGCCAGCAGCGCCGGGACATGGGGCTACACCTTC
NA	TRBJ2-3	TRBD2	TRBV4-2	CASSQGLAGFNTDTQYF	TGTGCCAGCAGCCAAGGACTAGCGGGGTTTAACACAGATACGCAGTATTTT
NA	TRBJ2-5	TRBD1	TRBV7-2	CASSPQWDSQETQYF	TGTGCCAGCAGCCCCCAATGGGACAGCCAAGAGACCCAGTACTTC
NA	TRBJ2-2	NA	TRBV6-5	CASRQPGGPVGELFF	TGTGCCAGCAGACAGCCGGGGGGCCCCGTCGGGGAGCTGTTTTTT
NA	TRBJ2-5	NA	TRBV3-1/TRBV3-2	CASSQDPGKGMETQYF	TGTGCCAGCAGCCAAGACCCCGGGAAGGGCATGGAGACCCAGTACTTC
once	TRBJ1-4	TRBD1	TRBV3-1/TRBV3-2	CASSYRGDSQKLFF	TGTGCCAGCAGCTACAGGGGGGACAGTCAAAAACTGTTTTTT
NA	TRBJ2-1	TRBD2	TRBV19	CASSIIAGVGYNEQFF	TGTGCCAGTAGTATCATAGCGGGAGTGGGTTACAATGAGCAGTTCTTC
NA	TRBJ2-3	TRBD2	TRBV7-9	CASSRGGDTQYF	TGTGCCAGCAGCCGGGGGGGCGATACGCAGTATTTT